This TCR beta chain came from a study of blood T cells in healthy people across ages. General study findings and limits: Investigators treated diversity estimates from one million T cells as underestimates. PBMCs went unsorted, and a conclusive naive versus antigen-experienced comparison was therefore prevented.

A note on this clonotype: Its antigen is undetermined.

Each donor was a healthy Caucasian individual from Russia, aged roughly 6 to 95. Collection of 8.5 to 10 milliliters of peripheral blood was performed for each donor. CDR1 is SEHNR, CDR2 FQNEAQ, per germline (reference sequence). V lost 8 bases and J 6 bases, leaving 11 bases between the germline ends. The CDR3 is 12 residues long. The second PCR ran about 6 to 12 cycles with a sample-barcoded 5' primer and J-beta primers. Via MiXCR, TCRdb re-called the 5' RACE reads, giving one row per CDR3 protein. The sample has 1.5 million to 2 million distinct CDR3 sequences, approximately 32% seen once. Sequenced material: blood. The chain has TRBV7-9 and TRBJ2-1; D not certain. This receptor was identified in a woman between 25 and 40 years old in good health. CDR3 sequence reads: CASASVFNEQFF. The CDR3 DNA reads TGTGCCAGCGCGTCAGTCTTCAATGAGCAGTTCTTC.